This T cell receptor beta chain is drawn from a study of blood T cells in healthy people across ages. PCR was performed a second time for 7 to 11 cycles using a sample-barcoded 5' primer and a J-beta primer mix. MiXCR was run by TCRdb on the 5' RACE reads, yielding one entry per CDR3 protein. The sample has approximately 780,000 distinct CDR3 sequences; roughly 24% are singletons. This CDR3 is 11 amino acids long. CDR1 and CDR2 (germline): MDHEN, SYDVKM. Trimming cost V 6 bases and J 14 bases, with 16 bases left between them. This same sample was also taken into another study, of T cells of mothers and their children.

The sequencing sample was made of blood. The clonotype was recovered from a boy between 10 and 17 years old in good health. The chain joins TRBV28 to TRBJ1-1; D is unresolved. DNA of the CDR3: TGTGCCAGCAGGCAGATCGGCCAGGCGTTCTTT. Amino acids: CASRQIGQAFF.